These 9 T cell receptor beta chains came from one sample sequenced in a study of tumor and adjacent non-tumor tissue in lung cancer. The template was RNA from unsorted bulk tissue. More than 3 cm separated this lung sample from the edge of the tumor. Three rounds of nested PCR, following a modified ARM-PCR protocol, produced the TCRbeta library. TCRdb re-derived calls from the multiplex PCR reads in MiXCR, one entry per CDR3 protein. The repertoire holds tens of thousands of distinct CDR3 sequences, with about 55% as singletons. Sequencing was done on a sample of distant non-tumor lung tissue. These receptors came from a man between 65 and 80 years old with non-small cell lung cancer.

In regard to this clonotype: A much larger clone lies one base from this, so it may be a read error. The rearrangement links TRBV6-6 to TRBJ2-5; D perhaps matches TRBD2 (6 bases). CDR3 length equals 15 residues. Per germline, CDR1 MNHNY and CDR2 SVGAGI (reference sequence). The CDR3 reads CASSSPGLGVKTRYF. CDR3 bases: TGTGCCAGCAGTTCTCCGGGACTGGGGGTTAAAACCCGGTACTTC.

The chain is built from TRBV28 and TRBJ2-5, with TRBD2 identical over 7 bases. J lost 5 bases, V lost 4 bases, and 1 base had no gene match. Germline CDR1 MDHEN, CDR2 SYDVKM. The CDR3 extends over 12 amino acids. This CDR3 is CASSWGGETQYF. CDR3 coding DNA: TGTGCCAGCAGTTGGGGAGGGGAGACCCAGTACTTC.

This clonotype came up many times. The J gene is TRBJ2-3, the V gene TRBV29-1, with TRBD2 identical over 8 bases. The CDR3 sequence is 14 residues long. Per germline, CDR1 SQVTM and CDR2 ANQGSEA. J was trimmed by 4 bases and V by 5 bases; bases with no gene match: 8. CDR3 sequence (DNA): TGCAGCGTTCAAAGTAGCGGGGCTTCAGATACGCAGTATTTT. As protein: CSVQSSGASDTQYF.

This clonotype came up a few times. J is TRBJ2-5 and V is TRBV2, with D tentatively TRBD1 (5 bases). V shed 11 bases and J shed 5 bases, with 18 bases lying between them. This CDR3 comprises 13 residues. Germline CDR1 and CDR2: SNHLY and FYNNEI. Written as DNA, the CDR3 is TGTGCCTGCGTCGTATGGAAGGGGGAGACCCAGTACTTC. Translating it yields CACVVWKGETQYF. Drawing the rest from reference TRBV2 and TRBJ2-5, the complete variable domain is EPEVTQTPSHQVTQMGQEVILRCVPISNHLYFYWYRQILGQKVEFLVSFYNNEISEKSEIFDDQFSVERPDGSNFTLKIRSTKLEDSAMYFCACVVWKGETQYFGPGTRLLVL.

With respect to this clonotype: The missing conserved phenylalanine or tryptophan at the end of this CDR3 makes a read error likely. This chain joins TRBV6-5 and TRBJ2-3, with D perhaps matching TRBD2 (5 bases). Germline V lookup: CDR1 MNHEY, CDR2 SVGAGI. The CDR3 has 16 amino acids. The CDR3 nucleotides are TGTACCAGCAGTTCATTCAGGTCGGGGTTGACAGATACGCAGTATTCT. This sequence encodes CTSSSFRSGLTDTQYS.

Remarks on this clonotype: A much larger clone differs by one base, so this may be a read error. This chain connects TRBV12-5 to TRBJ2-3; 9 positions match TRBD2. After removal of 1 base from V and 0 bases from J, the junction contained 8 bases not matched to a gene. This CDR3 has 18 amino acids. Germline CDR1 LGHNT, CDR2 FRNRAP. CDR3 nucleotide sequence: TGTGCTAGTGGTTTGGCCCCTAGCGGGACAGTTAGCACAGATACGCAGTATTTT. The encoded protein is CASGLAPSGTVSTDTQYF. Together with reference TRBV12-5 and TRBJ2-3, the CDR3 gives the full variable domain: DARVTQTPRHKVTEMGQEVTMRCQPILGHNTVFWYRQTMMQGLELLAYFRNRAPLDDSGMPKDRFSAEMPDATLATLKIQPSEPRDSAVYFCASGLAPSGTVSTDTQYFGPGTRLTVL.

The chain carries TRBV20-1 and TRBJ2-1, with D possibly TRBD1 on 6 matching bases. Germline lookup yields CDR1 DFQATT and CDR2 SNEGSKA (reference sequence). V lost 0 bases to trimming and J lost 12 bases, with 21 bases between them. The CDR3 loop spans 15 amino acids. The CDR3 loop is CSARDRDKETRGQFF. DNA for the CDR3: TGCAGTGCTAGAGACCGGGACAAGGAGACACGTGGGCAGTTCTTC.

As to this clonotype: A much more abundant neighbour one base away suggests this may be a read error. J is TRBJ2-7 and V is TRBV5-6, with D possibly TRBD1 on 6 matching bases. The CDR3 consists of 16 residues. V gave up 1 base and J gave up 2 bases, with 16 bases separating them. The germline V gene encodes CDR1 SGHDT and CDR2 YYEEEE. DNA of the CDR3: TGTGCCAGCAGCTTGCCCGGGACATGGGATGCCTACGAGCAGTACTTC. It translates to CASSLPGTWDAYEQYF. The full variable domain, completed using reference TRBV5-6 and TRBJ2-7, is DAGVTQSPTHLIKTRGQQVTLRCSPKSGHDTVSWYQQALGQGPQFIFQYYEEEERQRGNFPDRFSGHQFPNYSSELNVNALLLGDSALYLCASSLPGTWDAYEQYFGPGTRLTVT.

The chain employs TRBV4-1 and TRBJ2-7; unclear D gene. The CDR3 is made up of 13 amino acids. With 3 bases removed from V and 6 bases from J, the gap between germline ends came to 12 bases. Germline loops: CDR1 MGHRA, CDR2 YSYEKL. CDR3 nucleotide sequence: TGCGCCAGCAGCCAGGGTGGACGCCCCGAGCAGTACTTC. It yields the protein CASSQGGRPEQYF.